This TCR beta chain was recovered during a study of blood T cell repertoires in COVID-19. Study information: Researchers got acute and convalescent COVID-19 samples from the United States, Italy and Spain. T cells, B-cell-depleted T cells, or PBMCs provided the cDNA or gDNA that served as material.

The data were produced by immunoSEQ multiplex PCR, yet TCRdb's version contains in-frame clones alone and is incomplete. The sample has under 250,000 clones; around 86% are singletons. Input material: peripheral blood. This TCR derives from a woman aged 80 or older with COVID-19, enrolled during active disease.

CDR3 amino acids: CASSVGTGGRSGNTIYF. In DNA form, the CDR3 reads TGTGCCAGCAGCGTAGGGACCGGGGGTCGCTCTGGAAACACCATATATTTT. The chain recombines TRBV9 with TRBJ1-3; D may be TRBD1 (5 bases). Germline V CDR1 and CDR2: SGDLS, YYNGEE. The germline V and J ends were trimmed by 0 bases and 0 bases, with 13 bases remaining between them. The CDR3 spans 17 residues. Together with reference TRBV9 and TRBJ1-3, the CDR3 gives the full variable domain: DSGVTQTPKHLITATGQRVTLRCSPRSGDLSVYWYQQSLDQGLQFLIQYYNGEERAKGNILERFSAQQFPDLHSELNLSSLELGDSALYFCASSVGTGGRSGNTIYFGEGSWLTVV.